The 2 T cell receptor beta chains given below trace back to one sample, sequenced in a study of shared clonotypes between healthy human individuals (dated by TCRdb to 2018 to 2020). Receptor amplification or capture employed the immunoSEQ multiplex PCR assay. Sourced from immuneACCESS, this table was stored by TCRdb with only in-frame sequences that have V and J called. A share of the clones is absent; for the studies checked, an unresolved V gene accounts for under half, and the remainder has no known explanation. For this sample the table gives hundreds of thousands of clones, of which roughly 94% were detected only once. The top ten clones comprise 24% of the sample. CD8 naive samples were CD45RO-negative cells positively selected for CCR7, giving a CD45RA+CCR7+ population that excluded TemRA cells. The sequenced sample was naive CD8+ T cells sorted from blood. The label giving this sample's cell subset or site can be read as: CD45RA+CCR7+. These receptors all stem from a young man in good health.

The chain has TRBV6-5 and TRBJ2-3; 7 nucleotides align to TRBD2. The CDR3 consists of 16 residues. Germline V gene lookup returns CDR1 MNHEY and CDR2 SVGAGI. V was clipped by 2 bases and J by 2 bases; unmatched bases: 7. The CDR3 nucleotides are TGTGCCAGCAGTTACCCTAGCGGAGGGCCCACAGATACGCAGTATTTT. Amino acids: CASSYPSGGPTDTQYF.

The chain links TRBV27 to TRBJ2-7; maybe TRBD1 (5 bases). Trimming pared 0 bases from V and 2 bases from J, leaving 8 bases between. From germline, CDR1 is MNHEY and CDR2 SMNVEV (reference sequence). This CDR3 spans 14 amino acids. The CDR3 loop reads CASSLSEGAYEQYF. The CDR3, as DNA: TGTGCCAGCAGTTTATCGGAAGGGGCCTACGAGCAGTACTTC.